This T cell receptor (beta chain) was found in a study of T cell repertoires in cytomegalovirus infection. For the study at large: Matching HLA type and CMV infection were both indicated by public TCR beta signatures.

TCRdb itself ran the reads through MiXCR, one entry per CDR3 protein. The sample lists fewer than 250,000 distinct CDR3 sequences, under 25% seen once, with 15% to 20% in the top ten. A remark on this clonotype: This may be a read error, as it is one base from a much larger clone.

The sequence was collected from a human donor in good health (CMV status not recorded). Some clones in this sample may be carry-over from other donors' samples. The specimen was CD8+ T cells from PBMCs.

The CDR3 spells CASTSGLADYDQYF. Here the CDR3 DNA reads TGTGCCAGCACTTCGGGACTAGCGGACTACGATCAGTACTTC. The rearrangement joins TRBV2 to TRBJ2-7, with 11 bases that match TRBD2. The CDR3 spans 14 residues. Germline CDR1 and CDR2: SNHLY and FYNNEI.